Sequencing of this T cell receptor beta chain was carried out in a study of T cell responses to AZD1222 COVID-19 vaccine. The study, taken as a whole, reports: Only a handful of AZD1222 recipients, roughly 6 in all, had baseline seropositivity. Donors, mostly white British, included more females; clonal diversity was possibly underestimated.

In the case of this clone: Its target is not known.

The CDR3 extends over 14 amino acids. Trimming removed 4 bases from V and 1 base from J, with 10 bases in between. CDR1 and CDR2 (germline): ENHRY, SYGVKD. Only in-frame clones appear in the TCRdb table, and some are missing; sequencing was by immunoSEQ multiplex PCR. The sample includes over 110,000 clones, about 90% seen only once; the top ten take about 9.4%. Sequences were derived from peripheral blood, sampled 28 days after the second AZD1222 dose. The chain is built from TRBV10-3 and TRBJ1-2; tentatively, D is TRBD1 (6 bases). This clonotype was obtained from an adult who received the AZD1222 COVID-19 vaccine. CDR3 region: CAISATGNNYGYTF. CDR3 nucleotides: TGTGCCATCAGTGCCACAGGGAATAACTATGGCTACACCTTC.